Shown below are 32 T cell receptor delta chains from a single sample sequenced in a study of Vδ1+ human thymocytes. What these receptors recognize is not known. General observations from the study: In the thymus, TRG and TRD repertoires looked highly polyclonal with Gaussian CDR3 lengths.

RNA was extracted from the cells and then reverse transcribed. Multiplex PCR used pooled V-gene forward primers and a constant-region reverse primer to amplify CDR3s. TCRdb fed the multiplex PCR reads into CATT to redo clone calling. The table has under 25,000 delta-chain clones, around 7.4% seen once. Sequenced material: Vdelta1+ gamma-delta thymocytes from the thymus. The subset: FACS-sorted CD3+ TCRalphabeta- TCRVdelta1+ TCRVdelta2- thymocytes. The receptors shown here come from a child less than two years old who had congenital heart surgery.

This clone was counted only a few times. Additional DNA sequences in this sample encode the identical CDR3. The genes are TRDV1 and TRDJ1; TRDD2 might be the D (6 bases). CDR3 length: 17 residues. Trimming removed 0 bases from V and 1 base from J, with 15 bases in between. Germline CDR1 TSWWSYY, CDR2 QGS. The DNA for the CDR3 is TGTGCTCTTGGGGAACTGAACCTTCCACCATCCACCGATAAACTCATCTTT. It encodes CALGELNLPPSTDKLIF.

This rearrangement joins TRDV1 to TRDJ2, with unresolved D. Germline-derived CDR1 and CDR2 are TSWWSYY and QGS. This CDR3 spans 21 amino acids. V was trimmed by 2 bases and J by 1 base, leaving 26 bases between them. CDR3 DNA: TGTGCTCTTGGGGAAGCCAGGGGTTCAAAGAAGGCCTTACTTTTGACAGCACAACTCTTCTTT. This sequence encodes CALGEARGSKKALLLTAQLFF.

A remark on this clone: At one end the junction does not follow the germline gene, possibly because of a read error. The chain couples TRDV1 to TRDJ1; 11 positions agree with TRDD3. Looked up from germline, CDR1 is TSWWSYY and CDR2 is QGS. This CDR3 is built from 22 residues. The CDR3 reads CALGEFPDPTTYWGIFPDELIF. Written as DNA, the CDR3 is TGTGCTCTTGGGGAATTTCCAGATCCTACGACCTACTGGGGGATATTCCCCGATGAACTCATCTTT.

The genes are TRDV1 and TRDJ1; 9 nucleotides line up with TRDD2. In germline, CDR1 is TSWWSYY, CDR2 QGS. Losses at the gene ends were 0 bases for V and 0 bases for J; bases not matched to a gene: 23. The CDR3 is made up of 23 amino acids. The chain's CDR3 is CALGELVGLPTQWGLGYTDKLIF. The CDR3, as DNA: TGTGCTCTTGGGGAACTTGTTGGCCTTCCTACACAGTGGGGGCTGGGGTACACCGATAAACTCATCTTT.

A note on this clone: The sample carries other DNA sequences with the same CDR3. The J gene is TRDJ1, the V gene TRDV1; 12 nucleotides align to TRDD3. The CDR3 sequence is 19 residues long. Germline assignment: CDR1 TSWWSYY and CDR2 QGS. The ends lost 0 bases at V and 3 bases at J; junction bases unmatched: 11. CDR3 protein: CALGELAPTGGYTPDKLIF. In DNA, the CDR3 is TGTGCTCTTGGGGAACTAGCCCCAACTGGGGGATACACACCCGATAAACTCATCTTT.

This chain uses TRDV1 with TRDJ1; 7 nucleotides agree with TRDD2. Germline loops: CDR1 TSWWSYY, CDR2 QGS. This CDR3 has 19 amino acids. V dropped 1 base and J dropped 0; count of bases not matched to a gene: 14. For the CDR3, the DNA is TGTGCTCTTGGGGAACCGGTCTTTCCTACTACTGTGGACACCGATAAACTCATCTTT. Translation gives CALGEPVFPTTVDTDKLIF.

The V gene lacks a call, and TRDJ1 is the J gene; TRDD3 reflects the table's D call only, with no check against the DNA. The CDR3 sequence is 22 residues long. DNA for the CDR3: TGTGCTCTTGGTACCCCACCGGGGGGCGTACTGGGGGATACCGAAGGCGCCGATAAACTCATCTTT. This translates into CALGTPPGGVLGDTEGADKLIF.

Points on this clone: Other DNA sequences in the sample encode the same CDR3. The chain joins TRDV1 to TRDJ1; D is perhaps TRDD3 (5 bases). Trimming stripped 0 bases from V and 0 bases from J, with 8 bases between. Germline-derived CDR1 and CDR2 are TSWWSYY and QGS. This CDR3 spans 15 amino acids. The CDR3 spells CALGELGGYTDKLIF. The CDR3 DNA sequence: TGTGCTCTTGGGGAACTGGGGGGTTACACCGATAAACTCATCTTT.

J is TRDJ1 and V is TRDV1; 12 bases are shared with TRDD3. The V segment lost 2 bases and the J segment 3 bases; nucleotides outside the gene matches: 19. In germline, CDR1 is TSWWSYY, CDR2 QGS. This CDR3 comprises 21 residues. The CDR3 nucleotides read TGTGCTCTTGGGGAAATCCCACTCACTACTGGGGGATACCACGCGGCCGATAAACTCATCTTT. This gives the protein CALGEIPLTTGGYHAADKLIF.

This clone is medium-sized in the sample. The chain has TRDV2 and TRDJ1; D unclear. Trimming removed 3 bases at V and 8 bases at J, with 21 bases between. The CDR3 runs to 15 residues. Germline V gene sequence: CDR1 GEAIGNYY, CDR2 EKD. CDR3 amino acids: CACDVWFFSFNKLIF. DNA of the CDR3: TGTGCCTGTGACGTCTGGTTTTTTTCATTTAACAAACTCATCTTT.

Notes on this clone: Other nucleotide sequences in the sample specify the same CDR3. The chain has TRDV1 and TRDJ1, with 8 bases identical to TRDD3. Germline V gene lookup returns CDR1 TSWWSYY and CDR2 QGS. J lost 4 bases, V lost 4 bases, and 8 bases had no gene match. This CDR3 is built from 15 residues. CDR3: CALGAKPGGGDKLIF. The CDR3 nucleotides read TGTGCTCTTGGGGCAAAACCTGGGGGAGGCGATAAACTCATCTTT.

Note on this clone: The sample contains more than one DNA sequence encoding this CDR3. The rearrangement links TRDV1 to TRDJ1; 9 bases fit TRDD3. Germline-derived CDR1 and CDR2 are TSWWSYY and QGS. With 0 bases clipped from V and 0 bases from J, the junction kept 11 bases outside the gene matches. The CDR3 is 19 amino acids. The CDR3 here is CALGELPGIRAQYTDKLIF. The CDR3, as DNA: TGTGCTCTTGGGGAACTCCCGGGGATACGCGCGCAGTACACCGATAAACTCATCTTT.

In its sample, this clone was seen a few times. The germline gene is not matched at one end of the junction; a read error may be the cause. This rearrangement joins TRDV1 to TRDJ1; 7 positions match TRDD3. The germline V gene has CDR1 TSWWSYY and CDR2 QGS. CDR3 size: 23 residues. The CDR3 sequence: CALGTAASSTPGGSTEGGDKLIF. For the CDR3, the DNA is TGTGCCCTTGGGACCGCGGCCTCTTCTACACCGGGGGGATCCACCGAGGGGGGCGATAAACTCATCTTT.

The gene calls are TRDV1 and TRDJ1, with D possibly matching TRDD2 (6 bases). Germline V gene lookup returns CDR1 TSWWSYY and CDR2 QGS. V lost 1 base, J lost 2 bases, and 17 bases lay in between. The CDR3 extends over 17 amino acids. CDR3 DNA sequence: TGTGCTCTTGGGGAACCGTCTTCCTTCTGGGCGACCGATAAACTCATCTTT. It yields the protein CALGEPSSFWATDKLIF.

Relative to its sample, this clone is medium-sized. The chain is built from TRDV1 and TRDJ2; the match to TRDD3 covers 9 bases. The germline V gene has CDR1 TSWWSYY and CDR2 QGS. The trim removed 5 bases at V and 0 bases at J, leaving 13 bases unmatched. This CDR3 contains 19 residues. For the CDR3, the DNA is TGTGCTCTTGGGCCCCTGTACTGGGGGAGCGAAGCTTTGACAGCACAACTCTTCTTT. Amino acid sequence: CALGPLYWGSEALTAQLFF.

In this sample, this clone turned up a few times. This sequence joins TRDV1 and TRDJ1, with 10 bases aligning to TRDD3. The CDR3 extends over 18 amino acids. Germline V lookup: CDR1 TSWWSYY, CDR2 QGS. Germline trimming cut 1 base from V and 2 bases from J; bases unmatched to any gene: 10. The CDR3 loop is CALGERAYRGIRTDKLIF. In nucleotides, the CDR3 is TGTGCTCTTGGGGAACGGGCCTATCGGGGGATACGGACCGATAAACTCATCTTT.

This clone was observed a few times. The chain uses TRDV1 and TRDJ1; a possible D gene is TRDD3 (5 bases). V dropped 2 bases and J dropped 2 bases, with 12 bases sitting between them. CDR3 length: 15 residues. Germline V lookup: CDR1 TSWWSYY, CDR2 QGS. The CDR3 loop is CALGEGWWGTDKLIF. The CDR3, as DNA: TGTGCTCTTGGGGAAGGTTGGTGGGGAACCGATAAACTCATCTTT.

In its sample, this clone was seen a few times. The chain combines TRDV1 with TRDJ1, with 8 bases fitting TRDD2. Trimming cost V 5 bases and J 3 bases; bases outside gene matches: 8. Germline lookup yields CDR1 TSWWSYY and CDR2 QGS. The CDR3 runs to 15 residues. The CDR3 DNA reads as TGTGCTCTTGGGTTTTACACTTCCTACTCCGATAAACTCATCTTT. It specifies CALGFYTSYSDKLIF.

This clone was counted a few times. The chain has TRDV1 and TRDJ1; tentative D call: TRDD3 (5 bases). This CDR3 is 17 amino acids long. The germline CDR1 and CDR2 sequences are TSWWSYY and QGS. Trimming removed 6 bases at V and 0 bases at J, with 20 bases between. CDR3 nucleotides: TGTGCTCTTGGAGGACCTCCGGGGGCCCGATACACCGATAAACTCATCTTT. This codes for CALGGPPGARYTDKLIF.

The rearrangement joins TRDV1 to TRDJ1, with 8 bases aligning to TRDD2. Trimming cost V 2 bases and J 0 bases; bases outside gene matches: 8. There are 17 residues in the CDR3. Germline CDR1 reads TSWWSYY; CDR2 reads QGS. The CDR3 spells CALGETSYPTYTDKLIF. The CDR3 DNA follows: TGTGCTCTTGGGGAAACTTCCTACCCCACGTACACCGATAAACTCATCTTT.

The assigned J gene is TRDJ1, but the V gene is uncalled; the D call TRDD3 from the table was never checked on the DNA. The CDR3 covers 20 residues. CDR3 in DNA: TGTGCTCTTGGGGAACCTTCCTACCAGTACTGGGGGAGGTACACCGATAAACTCATCTTT. It codes for CALGEPSYQYWGRYTDKLIF.

This clone has only a few counts. The chain carries TRDV1 and TRDJ1; TRDD3 agrees at 9 bases. The CDR3 runs to 24 residues. The germline V gene encodes CDR1 TSWWSYY and CDR2 QGS. The J segment lost 0 bases and the V segment lost 2 bases, leaving 28 bases of the junction unmatched. The CDR3, as DNA: TGTGCTCTTGGGGAATGCAGTGGCCCTCCTATACTGGGGGAATTAATGAGGTACACCGATAAACTCATCTTT. Amino acid sequence: CALGECSGPPILGELMRYTDKLIF.

The chain carries TRDV1 and TRDJ1; the match to TRDD3 covers 11 bases. The ends lost 5 bases at V and 1 base at J; junction bases unmatched: 33. CDR3 length: 25 amino acids. Germline CDR1 TSWWSYY, CDR2 QGS. The DNA of the CDR3 is TGTGCTCTTGGGCCCCTGTCGCCTGCCTTAGGGATACCCCCCTGGGGGATACTGAGCACCGATAAACTCATCTTT. This sequence encodes CALGPLSPALGIPPWGILSTDKLIF.

This clone occurred a few times. At the DNA level, this CDR3 is encoded by other sequences in the same sample as well. The J gene is TRDJ1, the V gene TRDV1; D may be TRDD2 (6 bases). Trimming left V 2 bases short and J 0 bases short, with 25 bases between. Germline V CDR1 and CDR2: TSWWSYY, QGS. The CDR3 has 20 amino acids. The CDR3, as DNA: TGTGCTCTTGGGGAAATCTCAACCACTCCTTCCCGGGGGTACACCGATAAACTCATCTTT. Amino acids: CALGEISTTPSRGYTDKLIF.

The V call is TRDV1, the J call TRDJ1, with TRDD3 identical over 11 bases. There are 17 residues in the CDR3. The trim removed 2 bases at V and 5 bases at J, leaving 10 bases unmatched. The germline CDR1 and CDR2 sequences are TSWWSYY and QGS. The CDR3 loop is CALGEYFLLGDKDKLIF. DNA for the CDR3: TGTGCTCTTGGGGAATATTTCCTACTGGGGGATAAAGATAAACTCATCTTT.

This clone is classed as medium-sized (0.01 to 0.1%). The V and J genes are TRDV2 and TRDJ1; 7 bases fit TRDD2. Germline lookup yields CDR1 GEAIGNYY and CDR2 EKD. Losses at the gene ends were 4 bases for V and 2 bases for J; bases not matched to a gene: 24. This CDR3 region has 20 residues. The CDR3 region is CACEPSFVAAITIGTDKLIF. The CDR3 DNA reads as TGTGCCTGTGAGCCTTCCTTCGTGGCGGCAATTACAATCGGAACCGATAAACTCATCTTT.

The chain joins TRDV1 to TRDJ1; 11 bases map to TRDD3. There are 20 residues in the CDR3. J was trimmed by 4 bases and V by 4 bases; bases with no gene match: 20. The germline CDR1 and CDR2 sequences are TSWWSYY and QGS. The CDR3 bases are TGTGCTCTTGGGGGCCCCTGGACCCCGCCCTGGGGGATACAAGGCGATAAACTCATCTTT. It specifies CALGGPWTPPWGIQGDKLIF.

This sequence joins TRDV1 and TRDJ1; 10 nucleotides align to TRDD3. Trimming at V came to 0 bases and at J to 3 bases, leaving 31 bases not matched to a gene. This CDR3 comprises 25 residues. Germline V gene sequence: CDR1 TSWWSYY, CDR2 QGS. The DNA of the CDR3 is TGTGCTCTTGGGGAACTTGTAGCTGGGAGGCAGGGCTCGATGGGGGATACTTTTCGGGCCGATAAACTCATCTTT. This sequence encodes CALGELVAGRQGSMGDTFRADKLIF.

The table lists this clone with a few counts. V gene TRDV1 combines with J gene TRDJ1; 8 nucleotides align to TRDD3. The J gene, missing from TCRdb, was assigned here through DNA to germline matching. The CDR3 totals 17 residues. Germline V lookup: CDR1 TSWWSYY, CDR2 QGS. The trim removed 1 base at V and 0 bases at J, leaving 7 bases unmatched. In DNA form, the CDR3 reads TGTGCTCTTGGGGAACGGCGGTGGGGGATGTACACCGATAAACTCATCTTT. This gives the protein CALGERRWGMYTDKLIF.

The J gene call is TRDJ1, but no V gene call exists; the table's D call of TRDD3 was not tested on the DNA. This CDR3 spans 24 amino acids. CDR3 DNA: TGTGCTCTTGGGGAATGGGAGGCTTCCTCCAGTACTGGGGGAGAAATCCTATACACCGATAAACTCATCTTT. It specifies CALGEWEASSSTGGEILYTDKLIF.

The chain recombines TRDV1 with TRDJ1; weak D call: TRDD1 (5 bases). The J gene was not available in TCRdb and was assigned here by matching the DNA to germline segments. Germline CDR1 reads TSWWSYY; CDR2 reads QGS. The CDR3 is 20 residues long. V lost 2 bases and J lost 1, with 26 bases in between. This chain's CDR3 is CALGEYSLPGLRISTDKLIF. CDR3 sequence (DNA): TGTGCTCTTGGGGAATATAGTCTCCCGGGGCTAAGGATCTCCACCGATAAACTCATCTTT.

This clone was picked up a small number of times. This same CDR3 is encoded by further DNA sequences in the sample. The chain joins TRDV1 to TRDJ1, with 7 bases identical to TRDD3. Germline V gene sequence: CDR1 TSWWSYY, CDR2 QGS. This CDR3 is 13 amino acids long. The ends lost 3 bases at V and 10 bases at J; junction bases unmatched: 8. CDR3 loop: CALGEGYKSRLIF. CDR3 nucleotides: TGTGCTCTTGGGGAGGGATACAAGAGTAGACTCATCTTT.